A single sample gave rise to the 5 T cell receptor beta chains below, sequenced in a study of identical twins' blood T cells. TCRdb fed the 5' RACE reads into MiXCR, producing one record per CDR3 protein. The sample yields 400,000 or so distinct CDR3 sequences, approximately 30% seen once. Sequencing input: PBMCs. The receptors originated from a woman between 18 and 49 years old in good health.

This clonotype was found many times. The rearrangement links TRBV2 to TRBJ1-1; D ambiguous. The CDR3 runs to 14 residues. Germline CDR1 and CDR2: SNHLY and FYNNEI. Trimming took off 0 bases at V and 11 bases at J, with 16 bases between the two ends. The CDR3 DNA reads as TGTGCCAGCAGTGAAGCTGGACTCCCCAGGCGGGCTTTCTTT. Amino acid sequence: CASSEAGLPRRAFF.

In its sample, this clonotype was seen many times. This chain connects TRBV6-4 to TRBJ2-2, with 11 bases lining up with TRBD1. This CDR3 comprises 14 residues. Germline V gives CDR1 MRHNA, CDR2 SNTAGT. Unmatched junction bases numbered 0, after V lost 3 bases and J lost 6 bases. The CDR3 region is CASSEGQGAGELFF. In DNA, the CDR3 is TGTGCCAGCAGTGAGGGACAGGGGGCCGGGGAGCTGTTTTTT.

This clonotype was found a few times. The gene calls are TRBV2 and TRBJ1-2; D is unclear. Trimming took 4 bases from V and 3 from J, leaving 9 bases between them. The CDR3 covers 13 residues. Germline lookup yields CDR1 SNHLY and CDR2 FYNNEI. The CDR3 DNA reads TGTGCCAGCAGTGTAGACGACGACTATGGCTACACCTTC. Protein: CASSVDDDYGYTF.

This clonotype occurred a few times. The J gene is TRBJ2-3, the V gene TRBV20-1; 11 bases map to TRBD2. The germline V gene has CDR1 DFQATT and CDR2 SNEGSKA (reference sequence). The CDR3 sequence is 15 residues long. With V trimmed by 5 bases and J by 2 bases, 6 bases remained unmatched. CDR3 nucleotide sequence: TGCAGTGCTGGCGGGACTAGCGGAAACACAGATACGCAGTATTTT. It specifies CSAGGTSGNTDTQYF.

In its sample, this clonotype was seen a few times. The V call is TRBV29-1, the J call TRBJ1-1; D perhaps matches TRBD1 (6 bases). The CDR3 is made up of 12 amino acids. V lost 4 bases to trimming and J lost 3 bases, with 9 bases between them. Germline V lookup: CDR1 SQVTM, CDR2 ANQGSEA. This chain's CDR3 is CSVVQGYTEAFF. The CDR3 bases are TGCAGCGTTGTACAGGGATACACTGAAGCTTTCTTT.